This T cell receptor beta chain was retrieved from a study of Tregs in tolerant kidney transplant recipients. Across the whole study: Mixed chimerism was transient after nonmyeloablative marrow transplants from related graft donors. Study-wide results and limits: Changing PCR primers prevented nucleotide comparison between some patients' samples. The most relevant donor-specific Treg TCRbeta repertoire apparently came from expansion with activated donor B cells.

Thawed PBMCs were FACS-sorted into unstimulated CD4+CD25+CD127- regulatory T cells, CD4+CD25- non-regulatory cells, CD4 and CD8 cells. CDR1 is SGHRS and CDR2 is YFSETQ in the germline V gene. V was trimmed by 4 bases and J by 2 bases, leaving 9 bases between them. The CDR3 is made up of 13 amino acids. Of note for this clone: The antigen is undetermined. The sample carries other DNA sequences with the same CDR3.

Assay: immunoSEQ multiplex PCR; the TCRdb copy retains only in-frame clones and omits some. The sample records 110,000 or so clones, roughly 89% being singletons. The sample consisted of CD4+ T cells from blood, taken before the transplant. The chain links TRBV5-1 to TRBJ1-1; D might be TRBD1 (5 bases). The origin of this receptor is a human donor who received a combined kidney and bone marrow transplant. The CDR3, as DNA: TGCGCCAGCAGCCTCCAGGGAAACACTGAAGCTTTCTTT. The encoded protein is CASSLQGNTEAFF.